The T cell receptor beta chain under discussion was sequenced for a study of shared clonotypes between healthy human individuals. Study-wide context: In total, the donors were two women and a few men aged 18 to 49.

This CDR3 spans 19 amino acids. Germline V lookup: CDR1 MNHEY, CDR2 SMNVEV (reference sequence). V was trimmed by 5 bases and J by 0 bases, leaving 23 bases between them. This clone was recorded at least ten times. Antigen specificity is unknown. Regarding the study as a whole: The generation probabilities recorded for non-shared clonotypes fell below those of clonotypes shared by all four donors. Memory subsets generally showed lower estimated richness than naive subsets.

Libraries were prepared by immunoSEQ multiplex PCR; TCRdb keeps only in-frame clonotypes and omits some of them. The profile shows around 750,000 clones, under 80% of them singletons. This TCR derives from a woman in her twenties or thirties in good health. Input material: memory CD4+ T cells sorted from blood. Documented subset: CD45RA-negative fraction. This rearrangement joins TRBV27 to TRBJ1-5; D might be TRBD1 (5 bases). The CDR3 DNA follows: TGTGCCAGCAGTGGAAGGGGCCTCCCAAACTTTTATAGCAATCAGCCCCAGCATTTT. Translation: CASSGRGLPNFYSNQPQHF.